These T cell receptor beta chains were read from a single sample in a study of technical replicates of blood from a few donors. Clones were sequenced by immunoSEQ multiplex PCR, and TCRdb holds only the in-frame ones, with some missing. The repertoire has 54,000 or so clones, approximately 94% of them found once; the top ten carry about 0.2%. Sequencing used T cells isolated from PBMCs. The receptors shown here come from a human donor in good health. Each CDR3 is given with its conserved first and last residue. D genes are given only for firm matches. Clone size is not always given. Where it is, it says once, few, many or a class for expanded clones.

TRBJ2-1 TRBV6-6 TRBD1 . CASSYTQQGREQFF TGTGCCAGCAGTTACACACAACAGGGGCGAGAGCAGTTCTTC
TRBJ2-4 TRBV6-5 TRBD1 . CASSSGQGNIQYF TGTGCCAGCAGTTCTGGACAGGGAAACATTCAGTACTTC
TRBJ2-2 TRBV7-8 TRBD2 . CASSSRRGLAGGPDTGELFF TGTGCCAGCAGCTCACGTCGGGGACTAGCGGGGGGGCCTGACACCGGGGAGCTGTTTTTT
TRBJ2-7 TRBV10-2 . . CASSDEVMGLWAQYF TGCGCCAGCAGTGACGAAGTTATGGGACTTTGGGCGCAGTACTTC
TRBJ1-2 TRBV28 . . CASSLGGEPNYGYTF TGTGCCAGCAGTTTAGGGGGGGAACCTAACTATGGCTACACCTTC
TRBJ2-7 TRBV5-6 TRBD2 . CASSLRRGALSYEQYF TGTGCCAGCAGCTTGCGGCGGGGGGCTCTATCCTACGAGCAGTACTTC
TRBJ1-6 TRBV5-1 TRBD1 . CASSLGTGINSPLHF TGCGCCAGCAGCTTGGGGACAGGGATTAATTCACCCCTCCACTTT
TRBJ1-4 TRBV29-1 TRBD1 once CSVEVYRGGEKLFF TGCAGCGTTGAAGTCTACAGGGGAGGCGAAAAACTGTTTTTT
TRBJ2-7 TRBV6-6 TRBD2 . CASSTKGLAGFGKQYF TGTGCCAGCAGTACTAAGGGACTAGCGGGTTTCGGGAAGCAGTACTTC
TRBJ1-1 TRBV29-1 TRBD1 . CSVAGTANTEAFF TGCAGCGTCGCCGGGACAGCGAACACTGAAGCTTTCTTT
TRBJ1-2 TRBV18 . . CASSPRQSTTDYGYTF TGTGCCAGCTCCCCTCGACAGAGTACCACTGACTATGGCTACACCTTC
TRBJ2-1 TRBV5-1 . . CASSATGYNEQFF TGCGCCAGCAGCGCGACAGGCTACAATGAGCAGTTCTTC
TRBJ1-2 TRBV5-4 . . CASSLEAGTNYGYTF TGTGCCAGCAGCTTGGAAGCGGGAACGAACTATGGCTACACCTTC
TRBJ2-7 TRBV29-1 . . CSVAGPEQYF TGCAGCGTTGCAGGCCCCGAGCAGTACTTC
TRBJ1-1 TRBV7-9 TRBD1 . CASRAASGTEKNTEAFF TGTGCCAGCAGAGCAGCCTCCGGGACAGAAAAGAACACTGAAGCTTTCTTT
TRBJ2-7 TRBV18 TRBD2 few CASSPPSSSGRASEQYF TGTGCCAGCTCACCACCGAGTAGCAGCGGGAGGGCCTCCGAGCAGTACTTC
TRBJ2-3 TRBV5-6 . . CASCRGGATDTQYF TGTGCCAGCTGCCGGGGAGGAGCGACAGATACGCAGTATTTT
TRBJ2-7 TRBV10-1 . . CASSETGSPREQYF TGCGCCAGCAGTGAGACGGGGAGCCCCCGCGAGCAGTACTTC
TRBJ1-4 TRBV11-2 . . CASSSPRGPSTNEKLFF TGTGCCAGCAGCTCCCCCCGAGGGCCTTCAACTAATGAAAAACTGTTTTTT
TRBJ2-7 TRBV7-9 TRBD1 once CASSLVGTAPYEQYF TGTGCCAGCAGCTTAGTGGGGACAGCCCCCTACGAGCAGTACTTC
TRBJ1-1 TRBV28 . . CASSLLGPTVAANTEAFF TGTGCCAGCAGTTTACTTGGGCCGACCGTGGCAGCGAACACTGAAGCTTTCTTT
TRBJ1-2 TRBV13 TRBD1 . CASSLGTGVGGYTF TGTGCCAGCAGCTTAGGAACAGGGGTCGGTGGCTACACCTTC
TRBJ1-1 TRBV6-5 TRBD1 few CASSYESGGTTEAFF TGTGCCAGCAGTTACGAGTCAGGGGGTACCACTGAAGCTTTCTTT
TRBJ2-1 TRBV7-9 . . CASSLVYSGEQFF TGTGCCAGCAGCTTAGTCTATAGCGGTGAGCAGTTCTTC
TRBJ1-2 TRBV5-1 . . CASSVGQNYGYTF TGCGCCAGCAGCGTCGGACAGAACTATGGCTACACCTTC
TRBJ1-1 TRBV19 . . CASSIPPPLGTRRTEAFF TGTGCCAGTAGTATCCCTCCCCCCCTCGGGACAAGGAGGACTGAAGCTTTCTTT
TRBJ2-3 TRBV7-3 TRBD1 . CASSLDGQGTDTQYF TGTGCCAGCAGCTTAGACGGACAGGGCACAGATACGCAGTATTTT
TRBJ1-2 TRBV18 . . CASSPGENYGYTF TGTGCCAGCTCACCAGGAGAAAACTATGGCTACACCTTC
TRBJ1-1 TRBV11-2 . . CASSSNSLAVGNTEAFF TGTGCCAGCAGTTCTAATTCCCTCGCTGTCGGGAACACTGAAGCTTTCTTT
TRBJ2-3 TRBV6-5 TRBD2 . CASSHGGSTDTQYF TGTGCCAGCAGCCACGGGGGGAGCACAGATACGCAGTATTTT
TRBJ1-1 TRBV18 . . CASSLQGARDTEAFF TGTGCCAGCTCATTACAGGGAGCCCGTGACACTGAAGCTTTCTTT
TRBJ2-2 TRBV5-6 . . CASSLARGNTGELFF TGTGCCAGCAGCTTGGCCAGGGGGAACACCGGGGAGCTGTTTTTT
TRBJ1-5 TRBV7-9 TRBD1 few CASSLETQGDQPQHF TGTGCCAGCAGCTTAGAGACCCAGGGGGATCAGCCCCAGCATTTT
TRBJ1-2 TRBV28 TRBD1 once CAIRPGQGGYTF TGTGCCATAAGACCGGGACAGGGAGGCTACACCTTC
TRBJ1-1 TRBV16 . . CASSPPTYANTEAFF TGTGCCAGCAGCCCTCCGACTTATGCGAACACTGAAGCTTTCTTT
TRBJ1-2 TRBV5-6 . . CASSRDRGFPFYGYTF TGTGCCAGCAGCCGAGATCGGGGATTCCCTTTCTACGGCTACACCTTC
TRBJ2-2 TRBV28 TRBD2 . CASSWERGDTGELFF TGTGCCAGCAGTTGGGAGCGGGGTGACACCGGGGAGCTGTTTTTT
TRBJ1-2 TRBV13 . . CASSLGPLQGPFNYGYTF TGTGCCAGCAGCTTAGGCCCACTACAGGGTCCCTTTAACTATGGCTACACCTTC
TRBJ1-2 TRBV9 . . CASSRDTNYGYTF TGTGCCAGCAGTAGGGACACTAACTATGGCTACACCTTC
TRBJ2-5 TRBV11-2 . . CASSLDGEVAAQETQYF TGTGCCAGCAGCTTAGATGGAGAGGTGGCGGCACAAGAGACCCAGTACTTC
TRBJ1-2 TRBV11-2 TRBD1 once CASSYSRTGSNGYTF TGTGCCAGCAGCTATTCACGGACAGGGTCAAATGGCTACACCTTC
TRBJ1-1 TRBV7-9 . once CASSFGRNTEAFF TGTGCCAGCAGCTTTGGCCGAAACACTGAAGCTTTCTTT
TRBJ1-5 TRBV11-2 . . CASSLGVSYSNQPQHF TGTGCCAGCAGCTTAGGTGTCAGTTATAGCAATCAGCCCCAGCATTTT
TRBJ2-1 TRBV12-5 . . CASGLNSGMGSEQFF TGTGCTAGTGGTTTGAACTCGGGAATGGGGTCGGAGCAGTTCTTC
TRBJ2-1 TRBV20-1 . . CSMLAPEQFF TGCAGTATGCTAGCCCCTGAGCAGTTCTTC
TRBJ2-1 TRBV13 . . CASSQKYNEQFF TGTGCCAGCAGCCAGAAATACAATGAGCAGTTCTTC
TRBJ2-2 TRBV10-1 TRBD1 . CASGTGDTGELFF TGCGCCAGCGGGACAGGGGACACCGGGGAGCTGTTTTTT
TRBJ1-1 TRBV10-3 . few CAISQRDTEAFF TGTGCCATCAGTCAGAGGGACACTGAAGCTTTCTTT
TRBJ2-3 TRBV5-4 . . CASSPAGARSSTDTQYF TGTGCCAGCAGCCCGGCAGGGGCCCGGAGCAGCACAGATACGCAGTATTTT
TRBJ2-1 TRBV6-5 . . CASSYSLGGEQFF TGTGCCAGCAGTTACTCGTTGGGGGGTGAGCAGTTCTTC